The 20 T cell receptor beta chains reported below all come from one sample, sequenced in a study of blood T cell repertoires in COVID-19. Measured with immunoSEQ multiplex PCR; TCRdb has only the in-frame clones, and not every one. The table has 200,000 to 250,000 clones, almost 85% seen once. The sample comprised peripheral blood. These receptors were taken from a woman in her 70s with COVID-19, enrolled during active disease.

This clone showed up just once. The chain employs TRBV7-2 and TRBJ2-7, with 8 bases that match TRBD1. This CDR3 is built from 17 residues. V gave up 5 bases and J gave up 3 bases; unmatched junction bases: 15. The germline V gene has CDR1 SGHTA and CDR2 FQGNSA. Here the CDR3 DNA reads TGTGCCAGCAGCCCGGAAAAGGGGACAGGAAATTTCTACGAGCAGTACTTC. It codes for CASSPEKGTGNFYEQYF.

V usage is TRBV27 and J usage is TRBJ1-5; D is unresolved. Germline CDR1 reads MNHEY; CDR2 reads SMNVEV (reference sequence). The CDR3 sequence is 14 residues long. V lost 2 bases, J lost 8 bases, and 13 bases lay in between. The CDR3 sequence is CASSLRQAEKPQHF. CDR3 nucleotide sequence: TGTGCCAGCAGTTTACGCCAGGCCGAAAAGCCCCAGCATTTT.

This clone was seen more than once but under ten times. CDR3 DNA sequence: TGTGCCAGCTCACCGACTACAGGGGTGGATCAGCCCCAGCATTTT. Translated, it gives CASSPTTGVDQPQHF. This chain links TRBV18 with TRBJ1-5, with TRBD1 matching over 7 bases. CDR1 is KGHSH and CDR2 is LQKENI in the germline V gene. The CDR3 covers 15 residues. Trimming removed 3 bases from V and 5 bases from J; junction bases left unmatched: 7. The whole variable domain, remainder taken from reference TRBV18 and TRBJ1-5, is NAGVMQNPRHLVRRRGQEARLRCSPMKGHSHVYWYRQLPEEGLKFMVYLQKENIIDESGMPKERFSAEFPKEGPSILRIQQVVRGDSAAYFCASSPTTGVDQPQHFGDGTRLSIL.

In DNA, the CDR3 is TGTGCTAGTGGTTTGCCCTTTCAGCCCCAGCATTTT. Protein sequence: CASGLPFQPQHF. This sequence joins TRBV12-5 and TRBJ1-5; D is undetermined. V lost 2 bases and J lost 6, with 5 bases in between. CDR1 is LGHNT and CDR2 is FRNRAP in the germline V gene. The CDR3 length is 12 residues.

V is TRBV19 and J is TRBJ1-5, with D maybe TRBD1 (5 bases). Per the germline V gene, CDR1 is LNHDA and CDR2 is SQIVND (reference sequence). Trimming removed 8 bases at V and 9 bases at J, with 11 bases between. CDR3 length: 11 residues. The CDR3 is CASRNQGPQHF. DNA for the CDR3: TGTGCCAGTCGGAACCAGGGGCCCCAGCATTTT.

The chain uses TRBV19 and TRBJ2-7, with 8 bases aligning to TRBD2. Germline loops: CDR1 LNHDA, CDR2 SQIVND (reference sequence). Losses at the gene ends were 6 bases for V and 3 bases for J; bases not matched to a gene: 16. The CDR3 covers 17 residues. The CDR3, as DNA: TGTGCCAGTAGGTTTGCGTTTAGCGGGACTAGAGTCTACGAGCAGTACTTC. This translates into CASRFAFSGTRVYEQYF.

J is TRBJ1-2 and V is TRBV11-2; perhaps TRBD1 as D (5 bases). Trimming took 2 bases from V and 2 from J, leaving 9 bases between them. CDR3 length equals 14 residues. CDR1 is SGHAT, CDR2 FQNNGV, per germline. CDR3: CASSLYGANYGYTF. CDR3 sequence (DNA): TGTGCCAGCAGCTTATATGGGGCCAACTATGGCTACACCTTC.

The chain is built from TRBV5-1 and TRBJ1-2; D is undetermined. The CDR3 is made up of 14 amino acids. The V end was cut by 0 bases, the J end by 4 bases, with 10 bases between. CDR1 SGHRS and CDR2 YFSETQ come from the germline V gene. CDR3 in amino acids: CASSLDSGIYGYTF. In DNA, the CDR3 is TGCGCCAGCAGCTTGGATTCCGGGATCTATGGCTACACCTTC.

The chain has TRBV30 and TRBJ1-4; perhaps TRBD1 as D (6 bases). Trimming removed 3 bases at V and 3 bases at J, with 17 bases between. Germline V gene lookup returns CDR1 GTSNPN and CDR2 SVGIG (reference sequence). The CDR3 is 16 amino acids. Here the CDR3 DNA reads TGTGCCTGGAGCAATTTGAGGACAGCCTCTAATGAAAAACTGTTTTTT. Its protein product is CAWSNLRTASNEKLFF. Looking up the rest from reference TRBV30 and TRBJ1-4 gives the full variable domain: SQTIHQWPATLVQPVGSPLSLECTVEGTSNPNLYWYRQAAGRGLQLLFYSVGIGQISSEVPQNLSASRPQDRQFILSSKKLLLSDSGFYLCAWSNLRTASNEKLFFGSGTQLSVL.

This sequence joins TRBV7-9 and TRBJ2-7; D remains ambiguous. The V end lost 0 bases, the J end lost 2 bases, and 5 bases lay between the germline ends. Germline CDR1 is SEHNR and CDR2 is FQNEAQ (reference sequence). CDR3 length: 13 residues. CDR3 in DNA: TGTGCCAGCAGCTTAGCAGCGACCTACGAGCAGTACTTC. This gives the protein CASSLAATYEQYF.

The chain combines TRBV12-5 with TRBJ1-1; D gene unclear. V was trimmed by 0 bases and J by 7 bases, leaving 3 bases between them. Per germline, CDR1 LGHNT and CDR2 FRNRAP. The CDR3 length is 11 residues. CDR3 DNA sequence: TGTGCTAGTGGTTTGGTTAGTGAAGCTTTCTTT. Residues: CASGLVSEAFF.

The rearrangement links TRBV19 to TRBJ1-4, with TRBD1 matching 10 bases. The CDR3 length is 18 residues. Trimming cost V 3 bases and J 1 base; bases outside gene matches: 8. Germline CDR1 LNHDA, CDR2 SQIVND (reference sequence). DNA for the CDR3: TGTGCCAGTAGTATGGCTCGGACAGGGGGTGTAACTAATGAAAAACTGTTTTTT. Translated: CASSMARTGGVTNEKLFF.

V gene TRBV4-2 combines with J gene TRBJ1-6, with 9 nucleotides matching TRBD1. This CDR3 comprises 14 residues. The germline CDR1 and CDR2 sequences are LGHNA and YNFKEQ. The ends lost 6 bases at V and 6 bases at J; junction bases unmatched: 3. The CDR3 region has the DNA TGTGCCAGCAGAGGGGGACAGGGTAATTCACCCCTCCACTTT. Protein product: CASRGGQGNSPLHF.

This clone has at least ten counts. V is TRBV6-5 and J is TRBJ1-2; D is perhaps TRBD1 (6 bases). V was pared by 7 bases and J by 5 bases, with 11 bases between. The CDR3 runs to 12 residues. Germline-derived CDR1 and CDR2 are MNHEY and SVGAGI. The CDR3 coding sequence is TGTGCCAGCATGACAGGCGAATATGGCTACACCTTC. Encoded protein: CASMTGEYGYTF.

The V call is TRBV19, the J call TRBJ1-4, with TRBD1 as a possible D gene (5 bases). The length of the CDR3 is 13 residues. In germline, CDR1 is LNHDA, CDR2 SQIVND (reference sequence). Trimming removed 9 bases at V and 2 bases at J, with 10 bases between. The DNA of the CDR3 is TGTGCCAGCGCGGGGGACACTAATGAAAAACTGTTTTTT. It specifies CASAGDTNEKLFF.

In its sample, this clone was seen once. The CDR3 DNA reads TGTGCCTGGAGTAAGGGGGCCCAAGAGACCCAGTACTTC. Protein sequence: CAWSKGAQETQYF. V is TRBV30 and J is TRBJ2-5, with TRBD1 identical over 7 bases. The CDR3 spans 13 residues. The germline V gene has CDR1 GTSNPN and CDR2 SVGIG (reference sequence). V shed 2 bases, J shed 1 base, and the junction held 1 base outside the gene matches.

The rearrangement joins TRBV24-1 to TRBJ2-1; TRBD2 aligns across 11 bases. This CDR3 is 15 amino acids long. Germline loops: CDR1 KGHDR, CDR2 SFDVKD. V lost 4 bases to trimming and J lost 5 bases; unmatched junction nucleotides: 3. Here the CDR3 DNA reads TGTGCCACCAGTGAGACTAGCGGGACCGACAATGAGCAGTTCTTC. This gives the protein CATSETSGTDNEQFF.

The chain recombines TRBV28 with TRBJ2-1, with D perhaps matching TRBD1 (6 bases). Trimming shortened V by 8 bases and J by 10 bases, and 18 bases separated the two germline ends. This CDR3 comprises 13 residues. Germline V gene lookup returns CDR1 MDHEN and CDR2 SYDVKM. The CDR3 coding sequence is TGTGCCAGCCGAAGGGGGATTCGCCTAGAGCAGTTCTTC. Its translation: CASRRGIRLEQFF.

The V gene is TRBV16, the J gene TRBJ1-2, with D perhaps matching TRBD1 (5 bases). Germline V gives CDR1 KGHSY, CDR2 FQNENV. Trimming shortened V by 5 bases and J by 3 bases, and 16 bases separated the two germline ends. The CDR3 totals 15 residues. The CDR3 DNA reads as TGTGCCAGCAGCACTGTGGGGGGAAGAGACTATGGCTACACCTTC. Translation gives CASSTVGGRDYGYTF.

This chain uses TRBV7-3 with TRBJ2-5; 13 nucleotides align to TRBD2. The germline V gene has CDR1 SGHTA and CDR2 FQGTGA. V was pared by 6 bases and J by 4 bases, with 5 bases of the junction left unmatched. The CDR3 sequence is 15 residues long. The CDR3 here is CASSPLAGGLETQYF. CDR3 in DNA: TGTGCCAGCAGTCCACTAGCGGGGGGGCTAGAGACCCAGTACTTC.